The entry below gives a single T cell receptor (beta chain) sequence along with its context. This clone was seen a single time. The antigen it recognizes is unknown. No base quality information exists; no much larger clone differs at one position. The data belong to a study of shared clonotypes between healthy human individuals (dated by TCRdb to 2019 to 2021). Background on the whole study: The cohort comprised a couple of women and a few men aged 18 to 49 years. For each donor, CD4 naive and CD4 memory were each run on three plates, CD8 naive on two plates, and CD8 memory on one plate. Blood TCR repertoires of about five healthy adults were deeply sequenced to estimate repertoire size and the extent of clonotype sharing between individuals. To increase sequencing depth and limit assay-specific biases, TCR repertoire library preparation and sequencing were carried out by different laboratories using diverse techniques. Per donor, leukapheresis produced somewhere between about 0.85 and 10 billion PBMCs.

CD8 naive samples consisted of CD45RO-negative cells that were positively selected for CCR7, yielding a CD45RA+CCR7+ population without TemRA cells. The donors were healthy, HIV-negative adults with no recently reported acute infections or vaccinations. Only Caucasian adults living in Nashville, Tennessee, USA were represented among the donors. Blood was obtained by leukapheresis, after which PBMCs were separated by Ficoll-Histopaque density gradient centrifugation and cryopreserved in liquid nitrogen vapor phase. Analytical flow cytometry was used to check the purity and quantity of every magnetically sorted T cell population. Each sorted fraction had its genomic DNA isolated and then quantified by UV absorbance on a Nanodrop 2000c. What the work shows at the level of the full study, not this receptor alone: The genetic and exposure-history diversity represented was limited by the small number of donors. Naive subsets generally had larger estimated clonotype richness than memory subsets did. Pairwise subsampling indicated that sequencing depth was expected to affect the degree of clonotype sharing among donors. Sampling was restricted to blood, and TCR repertoires in tissue are likely to differ from TCR repertoires in blood. Across a few donors, roughly 5% of naive CD4, around 3.5% of naive CD8, roughly 2.3% of memory CD4, and approximately 0.4% of memory CD8 clonotypes were shared. Rarefaction of sorted-subset datasets indicated incomplete sequencing despite the large sequencing depth. Compared with non-shared clonotypes, clonotypes shared by all four sorted-subset donors had higher generation probabilities.

Using the deep immunoSEQ assay, TCR CDR3 regions were amplified from genomic DNA by multiplex PCR. For each cell subset, the extracted genomic DNA was distributed evenly across all wells of several immunoSEQ 96-well plates, and each plate served as one replicate. Each replicate PCR for sorted subsets received approximately 220 ng genomic DNA, equal to about 30,000 T cell genomes. Purified libraries were measured with a Qubit 3.0 fluorometer, size-checked on a Bioanalyzer 2100, and measured again with the KAPA Library Quantification kit. A separate single-read 150-cycle Illumina NextSeq 550 flow cell was used to sequence each immunoSEQ 96-well plate. From the authors' description of their analysis: The immunoSEQ output contained only junctional sequences without quality scores, so filtering could not match that applied to full-length reads. To assign V/J genes and CDR3, sequences were annotated against IMGT germline references using PyIR, a Python wrapper for IgBLAST v1.9. Any read was removed if the V/J assignment was weak (E-value above 1e-6), the CDR3 was missing, or the read contained stop codons, out-of-frame junctions, or ambiguous translated residues. V3J clonotypes were defined by identical inferred V gene, J gene, and CDR3 amino acid sequence. Percentage overlap between repertoires was computed as shared unique clonotypes divided by the size of the smaller repertoire. Richness of each repertoire was evaluated using RTK rarefaction, the Chao1 estimator, and Recon v2.1 estimates of unobserved clonotypes. Generation probabilities were computed with OLGA for all TCRbeta clonotypes obtained by the gDNA method from several donors. TCRdb mirrors the immuneACCESS table, restricted to in-frame sequences. Some clones are absent from its copies; in checked studies, under half trace to an unresolved V gene, and the reason for the others is unknown. The V and J calls and the clone size are those of that table, but D and trimming were determined from the DNA. Here the sample has roughly 850,000 clones; approximately 97% occur a single time. Under 0.3% of the sample goes to the ten largest clones.

The germline V gene specifies SNHLY as CDR1 and FYNNEI as CDR2. At the junction V is shortened by 4 bases and J by 2 bases, with 3 bases in between. CDR3 length: 11 amino acids, cysteine to phenylalanine. The DNA shown is the 33-base CDR3, in frame from base 1. This receptor chain uses TRBV2 and TRBJ2-7, with the D gene call left open. The source material was naive CD8+ T cells sorted from blood. The sample's cell subset or site label, in plain terms: CD45RA+CCR7+. The sequence derives from a man aged 30 to 45 in good health. CDR3 protein: CASSAAYEQYF. The DNA is as follows: TGTGCCAGCAGTGCTGCCTACGAGCAGTACTTC.